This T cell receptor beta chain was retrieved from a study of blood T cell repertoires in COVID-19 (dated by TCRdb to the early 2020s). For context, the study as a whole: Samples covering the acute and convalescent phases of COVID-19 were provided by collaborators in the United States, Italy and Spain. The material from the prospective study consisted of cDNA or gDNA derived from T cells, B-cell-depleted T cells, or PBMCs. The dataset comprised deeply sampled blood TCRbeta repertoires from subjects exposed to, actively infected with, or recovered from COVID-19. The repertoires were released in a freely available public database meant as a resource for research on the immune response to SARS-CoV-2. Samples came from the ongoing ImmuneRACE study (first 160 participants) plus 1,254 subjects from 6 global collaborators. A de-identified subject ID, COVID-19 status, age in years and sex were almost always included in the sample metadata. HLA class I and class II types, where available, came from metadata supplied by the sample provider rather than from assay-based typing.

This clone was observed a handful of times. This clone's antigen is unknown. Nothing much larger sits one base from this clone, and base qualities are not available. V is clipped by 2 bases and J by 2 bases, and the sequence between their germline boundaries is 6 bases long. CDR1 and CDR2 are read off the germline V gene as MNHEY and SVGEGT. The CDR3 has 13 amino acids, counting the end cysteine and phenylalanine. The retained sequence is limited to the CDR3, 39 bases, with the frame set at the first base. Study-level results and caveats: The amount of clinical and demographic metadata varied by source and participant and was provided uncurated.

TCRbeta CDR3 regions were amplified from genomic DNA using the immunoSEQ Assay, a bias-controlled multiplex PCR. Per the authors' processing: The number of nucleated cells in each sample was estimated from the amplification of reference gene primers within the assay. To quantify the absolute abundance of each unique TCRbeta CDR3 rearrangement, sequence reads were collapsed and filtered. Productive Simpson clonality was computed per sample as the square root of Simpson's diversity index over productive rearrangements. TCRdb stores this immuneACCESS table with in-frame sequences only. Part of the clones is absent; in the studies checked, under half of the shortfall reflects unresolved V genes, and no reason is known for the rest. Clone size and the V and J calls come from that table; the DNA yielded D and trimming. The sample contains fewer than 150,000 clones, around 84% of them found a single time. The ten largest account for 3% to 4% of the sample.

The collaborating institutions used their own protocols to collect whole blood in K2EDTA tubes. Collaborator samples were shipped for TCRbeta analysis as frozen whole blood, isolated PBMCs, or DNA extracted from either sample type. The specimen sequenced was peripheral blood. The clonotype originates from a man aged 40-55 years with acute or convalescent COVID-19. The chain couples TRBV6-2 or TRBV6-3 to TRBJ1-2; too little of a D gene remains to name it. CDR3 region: CASSYDGNYGYTF. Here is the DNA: TGTGCCAGCAGTTACGACGGGAACTATGGCTACACCTTC.